This is a list of T cell receptor beta chains from one sample in a study of healthy donors' naive CD4 and CD8 T cells. TCRdb reprocessed the reads via MiXCR and lists one record per CDR3 protein. The sample has approximately 180,000 distinct CDR3 sequences; 65% to 75% are singletons. The sample comprised naive CD4+ and CD8+ T cells sorted from blood, pooled from several donors. Receptor source: a pool of human donors in good health; the sample pools cells from several healthy donors. Each CDR3 is given with its conserved first and last residue. The order of the fields is D gene, V gene, J gene, clone size, CDR3 DNA, CDR3 protein. D genes are given only for firm matches. Rows give clone size only sometimes, using once, few, many, or a class for an expanded clone.

d_call: TRBD2
v_call: TRBV10-3
j_call: TRBJ2-3
clone_size: .
cdr3_nt: TGTGCCATCAGTAGAAGCGGGGGCAGCACAGATACGCAGTATTTT
cdr3_aa: CAISRSGGSTDTQYF

d_call: TRBD2
v_call: TRBV6-5
j_call: TRBJ2-3
clone_size: .
cdr3_nt: TGTGCCAGCAGCCTCAATGGCGGGAGGGCTAGCACAGATACGCAGTATTTT
cdr3_aa: CASSLNGGRASTDTQYF

d_call: TRBD2
v_call: TRBV4-3
j_call: TRBJ2-1
clone_size: once
cdr3_nt: TGCGCCAGCAGGACGACTAGCGGGAGGGCGGATGAGCAGTTCTTC
cdr3_aa: CASRTTSGRADEQFF

d_call: TRBD1
v_call: TRBV5-6
j_call: TRBJ1-2
clone_size: .
cdr3_nt: TGTGCCAGCAGCTTCGGGACAGGGATCGGCTACACCTTC
cdr3_aa: CASSFGTGIGYTF

d_call: TRBD1
v_call: TRBV6-1
j_call: TRBJ1-1
clone_size: few
cdr3_nt: TGTGCCAGCAGGTTGGCACAGGGGACTGAAGCTTTCTTT
cdr3_aa: CASRLAQGTEAFF

d_call: .
v_call: TRBV29-1
j_call: TRBJ1-1
clone_size: few
cdr3_nt: TGCAGCGGAGGGAGGGTGAACACTGAAGCTTTCTTT
cdr3_aa: CSGGRVNTEAFF

d_call: .
v_call: TRBV5-5
j_call: TRBJ2-5
clone_size: .
cdr3_nt: TGTGCCAGCAGCTGGACCCTCCAAGAGACCCAGTACTTC
cdr3_aa: CASSWTLQETQYF

d_call: .
v_call: TRBV15
j_call: TRBJ2-6
clone_size: .
cdr3_nt: TGTGCCACCAGCAAAGACGCTGGGGCCAACGTCCTGACTTTC
cdr3_aa: CATSKDAGANVLTF

d_call: .
v_call: TRBV29-1
j_call: TRBJ1-1
clone_size: .
cdr3_nt: TGCAGCGTACCCAGGACACCTGTGAACACTGAAGCTTTCTTT
cdr3_aa: CSVPRTPVNTEAFF

d_call: .
v_call: TRBV29-1
j_call: TRBJ2-1
clone_size: .
cdr3_nt: TGCAGCGCTGGACGCTCCGTTCCCTACAATGAGCAGTTCTTC
cdr3_aa: CSAGRSVPYNEQFF